Listed here is a single TCR beta chain. This sample is drawn from a study of blood T cell repertoires in COVID-19. Data came from immunoSEQ multiplex PCR; TCRdb stores just in-frame clones and leaves some out. The table has approximately 390,000 clones, around 89% seen once. This clonotype was sampled from a man younger than 30 with active or convalescent COVID-19. Material for sequencing was peripheral blood.

The CDR3 DNA reads as TGTGCCAGCAGTGACCCGACAGGGAACACTGAAGCTTTCTTT. Its translation is CASSDPTGNTEAFF. The J gene is TRBJ1-1, the V gene TRBV2; a weak D match, TRBD1 (6 bases). V dropped 3 bases and J dropped 1 base, with 9 bases sitting between them. In germline, CDR1 is SNHLY, CDR2 FYNNEI. This CDR3 has 14 amino acids. The full variable domain, in which reference TRBV2 and TRBJ1-1 provide the parts outside the CDR3, is EPEVTQTPSHQVTQMGQEVILRCVPISNHLYFYWYRQILGQKVEFLVSFYNNEISEKSEIFDDQFSVERPDGSNFTLKIRSTKLEDSAMYFCASSDPTGNTEAFFGQGTRLTVV.